These T cell receptor beta chains were read from a single sample in a study of blood T cells in healthy people across ages. From the 5' RACE reads, TCRdb called clonotypes with MiXCR, one entry per CDR3 protein. Here the sample spans some 940,000 distinct CDR3 sequences, approximately 32% being singletons. The sample also formed part of further work on T cells of mothers and their children.

Source material: blood. These receptors were taken from a woman aged 35 to 49 in good health. Both conserved end residues are part of each CDR3. Fields, in order: clone size, CDR3 length, V gene, J gene, CDR3 protein. Rows give clone size only sometimes, using once, few, many, or a class for an expanded clone.

size: few
length: 13
V: TRBV7-3
J: TRBJ1-1
CDR3: CASSTGVRTEAFF

size: many
length: 13
V: TRBV7-2
J: TRBJ2-1
CDR3: CASSRWDYNEQFF

size: .
length: 16
V: TRBV4-1
J: TRBJ2-3
CDR3: CASSQDPRGGSDTQYF

size: many
length: 14
V: TRBV3-1
J: TRBJ2-7
CDR3: CANSPLGGAYEQYF

size: .
length: 11
V: TRBV28
J: .
CDR3: CASSLWHEQYF

size: few
length: 11
V: TRBV20-1
J: TRBJ1-2
CDR3: CSARRNYGYTF

size: .
length: 14
V: TRBV12-3/TRBV12-4
J: TRBJ1-6
CDR3: CASSSGRINSPFHF

size: .
length: 15
V: TRBV7-2
J: TRBJ1-4
CDR3: CASSYTGLGNEKLFF

size: many
length: 15
V: TRBV20-1
J: TRBJ2-4
CDR3: CSAWSRGSAKNIQYF

size: few
length: 14
V: TRBV5-1
J: TRBJ1-2
CDR3: CASSLGGQGNGYTF

size: few
length: 14
V: TRBV5-1
J: TRBJ1-1
CDR3: CVSSLEGSNTEAFF

size: once
length: 14
V: TRBV4-3
J: TRBJ2-3
CDR3: CAGSQGGLADTQYF